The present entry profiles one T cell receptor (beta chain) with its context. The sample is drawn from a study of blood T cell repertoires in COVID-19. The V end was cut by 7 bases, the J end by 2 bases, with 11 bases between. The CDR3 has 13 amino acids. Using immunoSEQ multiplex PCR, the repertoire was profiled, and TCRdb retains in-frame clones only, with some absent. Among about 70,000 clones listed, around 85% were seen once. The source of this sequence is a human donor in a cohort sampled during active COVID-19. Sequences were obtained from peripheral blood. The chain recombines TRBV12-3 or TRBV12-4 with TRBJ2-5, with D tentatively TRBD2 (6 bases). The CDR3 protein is CASNTRGQETQYF. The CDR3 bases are TGTGCCAGCAACACGCGGGGACAAGAGACCCAGTACTTC.